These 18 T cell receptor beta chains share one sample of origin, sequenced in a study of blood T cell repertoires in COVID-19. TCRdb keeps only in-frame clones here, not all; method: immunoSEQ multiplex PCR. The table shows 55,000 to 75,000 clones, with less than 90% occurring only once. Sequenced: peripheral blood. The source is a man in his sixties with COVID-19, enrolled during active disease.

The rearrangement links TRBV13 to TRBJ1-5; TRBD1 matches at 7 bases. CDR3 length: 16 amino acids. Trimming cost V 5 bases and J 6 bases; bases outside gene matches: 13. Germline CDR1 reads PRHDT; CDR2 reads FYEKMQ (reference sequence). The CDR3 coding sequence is TGTGCCAGCAGCCCAAACAGGGGACAAGACTCTCAGCCCCAGCATTTT. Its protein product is CASSPNRGQDSQPQHF.

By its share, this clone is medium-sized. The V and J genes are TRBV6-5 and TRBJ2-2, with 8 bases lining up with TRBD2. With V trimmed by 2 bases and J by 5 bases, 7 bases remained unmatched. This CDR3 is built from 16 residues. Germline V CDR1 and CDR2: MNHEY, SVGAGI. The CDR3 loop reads CASSYLAGTRTGELFF. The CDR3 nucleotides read TGTGCCAGCAGTTACCTAGCCGGGACTAGGACCGGGGAGCTGTTTTTT.

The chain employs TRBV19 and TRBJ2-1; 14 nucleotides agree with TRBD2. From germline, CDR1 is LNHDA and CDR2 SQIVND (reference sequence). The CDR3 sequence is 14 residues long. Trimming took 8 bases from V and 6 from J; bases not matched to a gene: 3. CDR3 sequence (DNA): TGTGCCAGTTTGACTAGCGGGGGGGCCAATGAGCAGTTCTTC. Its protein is CASLTSGGANEQFF.

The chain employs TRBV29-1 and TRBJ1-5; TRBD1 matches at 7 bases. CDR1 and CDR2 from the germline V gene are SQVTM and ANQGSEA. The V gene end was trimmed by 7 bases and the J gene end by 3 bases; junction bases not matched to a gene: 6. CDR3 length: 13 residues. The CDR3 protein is CSATTGDNQPQHF. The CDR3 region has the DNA TGCAGCGCAACAACAGGGGACAATCAGCCCCAGCATTTT.

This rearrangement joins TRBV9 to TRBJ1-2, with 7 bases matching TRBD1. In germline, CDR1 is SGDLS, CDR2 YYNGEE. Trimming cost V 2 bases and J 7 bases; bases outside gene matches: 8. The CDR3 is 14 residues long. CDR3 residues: CASSVQHRGSGYTF. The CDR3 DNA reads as TGTGCCAGCAGCGTCCAACACAGGGGTTCTGGCTACACCTTC.

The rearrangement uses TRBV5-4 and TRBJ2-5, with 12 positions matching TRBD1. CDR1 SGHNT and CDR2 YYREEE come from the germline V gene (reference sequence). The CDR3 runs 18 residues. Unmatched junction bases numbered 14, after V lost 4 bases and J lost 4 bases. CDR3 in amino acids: CASSIPTSGTGGRETQYF. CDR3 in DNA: TGTGCCAGCAGCATCCCCACTTCCGGGACAGGGGGCCGAGAGACCCAGTACTTC.

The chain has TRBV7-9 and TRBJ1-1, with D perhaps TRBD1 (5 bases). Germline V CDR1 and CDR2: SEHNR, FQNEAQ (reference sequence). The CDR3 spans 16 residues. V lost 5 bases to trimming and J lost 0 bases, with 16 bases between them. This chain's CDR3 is CASSPTGGRVNTEAFF. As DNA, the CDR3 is TGTGCCAGCAGCCCCACCGGGGGTAGGGTGAACACTGAAGCTTTCTTT.

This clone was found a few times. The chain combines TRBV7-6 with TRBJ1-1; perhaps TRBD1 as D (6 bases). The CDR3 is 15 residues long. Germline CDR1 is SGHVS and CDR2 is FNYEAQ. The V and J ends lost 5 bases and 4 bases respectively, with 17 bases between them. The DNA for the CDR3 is TGTGCCAGCAGCCTCAGGCAAGGGGGTCCCACTGAAGCTTTCTTT. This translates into CASSLRQGGPTEAFF.

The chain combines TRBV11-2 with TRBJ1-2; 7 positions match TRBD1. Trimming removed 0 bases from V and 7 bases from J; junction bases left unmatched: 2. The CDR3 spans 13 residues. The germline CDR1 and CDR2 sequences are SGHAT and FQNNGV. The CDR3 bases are TGTGCCAGCAGCTTAGAAGGGGGCGGTGGCTACACCTTC. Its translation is CASSLEGGGGYTF.

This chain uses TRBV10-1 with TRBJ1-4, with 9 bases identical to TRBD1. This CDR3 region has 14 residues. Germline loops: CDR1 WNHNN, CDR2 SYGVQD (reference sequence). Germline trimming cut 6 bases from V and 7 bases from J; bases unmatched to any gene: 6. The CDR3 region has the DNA TGCGCCAGCAGCGAACAGGGGGCAAGTGAAAAACTGTTTTTT. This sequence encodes CASSEQGASEKLFF.

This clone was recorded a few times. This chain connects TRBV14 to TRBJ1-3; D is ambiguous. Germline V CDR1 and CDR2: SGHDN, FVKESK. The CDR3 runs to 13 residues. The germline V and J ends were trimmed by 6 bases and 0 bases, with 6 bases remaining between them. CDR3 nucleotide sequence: TGTGCCAGCAGGATGAGCTCTGGAAACACCATATATTTT. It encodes CASRMSSGNTIYF.

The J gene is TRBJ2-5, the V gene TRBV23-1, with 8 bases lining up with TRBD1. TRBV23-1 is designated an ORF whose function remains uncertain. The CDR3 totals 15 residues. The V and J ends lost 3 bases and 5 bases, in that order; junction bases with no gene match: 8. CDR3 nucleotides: TGCGCCAGCAGTCACCGCAGGGGGCCGGGGGAGACCCAGTACTTC. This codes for CASSHRRGPGETQYF.

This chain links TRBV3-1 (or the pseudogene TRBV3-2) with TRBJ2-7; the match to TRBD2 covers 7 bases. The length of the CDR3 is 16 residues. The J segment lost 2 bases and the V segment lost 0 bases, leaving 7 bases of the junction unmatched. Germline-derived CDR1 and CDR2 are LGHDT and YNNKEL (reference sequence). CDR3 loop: CASSQDTASGTYEQYF. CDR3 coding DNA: TGTGCCAGCAGCCAAGATACGGCTAGCGGAACCTACGAGCAGTACTTC.

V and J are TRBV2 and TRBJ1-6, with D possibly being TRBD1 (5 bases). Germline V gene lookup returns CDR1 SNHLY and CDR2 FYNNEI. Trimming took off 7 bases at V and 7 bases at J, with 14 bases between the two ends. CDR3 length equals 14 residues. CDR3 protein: CASTPDKDNSPLHF. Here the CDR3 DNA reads TGTGCCAGCACCCCGGACAAGGACAATTCACCCCTCCACTTT. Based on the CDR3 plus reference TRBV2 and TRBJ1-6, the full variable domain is EPEVTQTPSHQVTQMGQEVILRCVPISNHLYFYWYRQILGQKVEFLVSFYNNEISEKSEIFDDQFSVERPDGSNFTLKIRSTKLEDSAMYFCASTPDKDNSPLHFGNGTRLTVT.

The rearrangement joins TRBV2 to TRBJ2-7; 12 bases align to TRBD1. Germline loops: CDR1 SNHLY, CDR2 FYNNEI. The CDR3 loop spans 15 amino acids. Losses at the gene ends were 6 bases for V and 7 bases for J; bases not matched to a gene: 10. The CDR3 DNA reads TGTGCCAGCAGAACCACCGGGACAGGGGGCAGGGAGCAGTACTTC. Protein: CASRTTGTGGREQYF.

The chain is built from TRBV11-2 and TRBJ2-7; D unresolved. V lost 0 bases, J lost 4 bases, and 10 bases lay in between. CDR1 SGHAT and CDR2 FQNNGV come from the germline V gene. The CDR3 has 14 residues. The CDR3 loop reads CASSLDWAVYEQYF. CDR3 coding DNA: TGTGCCAGCAGCTTAGATTGGGCAGTGTACGAGCAGTACTTC.

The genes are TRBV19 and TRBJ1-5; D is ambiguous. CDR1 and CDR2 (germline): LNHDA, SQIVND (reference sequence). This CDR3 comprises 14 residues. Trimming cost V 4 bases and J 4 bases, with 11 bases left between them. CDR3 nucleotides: TGTGCCAGTAGTACGCGGAGGCAGAATCAGCCCCAGCATTTT. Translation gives CASSTRRQNQPQHF. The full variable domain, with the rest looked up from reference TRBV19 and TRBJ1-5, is DGGITQSPKYLFRKEGQNVTLSCEQNLNHDAMYWYRQDPGQGLRLIYYSQIVNDFQKGDIAEGYSVSREKKESFPLTVTSAQKNPTAFYLCASSTRRQNQPQHFGDGTRLSIL.

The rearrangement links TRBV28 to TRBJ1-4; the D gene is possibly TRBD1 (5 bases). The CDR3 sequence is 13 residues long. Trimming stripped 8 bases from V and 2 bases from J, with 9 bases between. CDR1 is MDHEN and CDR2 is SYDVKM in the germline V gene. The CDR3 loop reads CASRGGTNEKLFF. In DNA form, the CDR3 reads TGTGCCAGCCGGGGGGGGACTAATGAAAAACTGTTTTTT. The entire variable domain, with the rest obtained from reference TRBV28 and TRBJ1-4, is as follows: DVKVTQSSRYLVKRTGEKVFLECVQDMDHENMFWYRQDPGLGLRLIYFSYDVKMKEKGDIPEGYSVSREKKERFSLILESASTNQTSMYLCASRGGTNEKLFFGSGTQLSVL.